This TCR beta chain derives from a study of cytomegalovirus exposure and HLA in healthy donors. The CDR3 totals 16 residues. V was shortened by 0 bases and J by 0 bases, with 13 bases between the two germline ends. CDR1 SGHTS and CDR2 YDEGEE come from the germline V gene. Study conclusions and caveats: The Asian-associated ancestry cluster reportedly had fewer N-insertions than the approximately 700-donor mean in a later analysis. In a later analysis, DRB1 alleles had the most associated TCRs; HLA-C alleles the fewest. There were some public TCRs occurring in many donors, but most TCR sequences were rare.

The table lists this clone with a few counts. The antigen is undetermined. The PCR made use of 60 Vbeta and 13 Jbeta primers. Data came from immunoSEQ multiplex PCR; TCRdb stores just in-frame clones and leaves some out. Among 110,000 or so clones listed, roughly two thirds were seen once. This chain joins TRBV5-8 and TRBJ2-7; perhaps TRBD1 as D (6 bases). The TCR comes from a man aged 30 to 45 in good health and CMV-seronegative. Sequencing used PBMCs. The DNA of the CDR3 is TGTGCCAGCAGCTTGGAGCCGAGGACAGTCTCCTACGAGCAGTACTTC. The encoded protein is CASSLEPRTVSYEQYF.